The 13 T cell receptor beta chains reported below all come from one sample, sequenced in a study of blood T cell repertoires in COVID-19. The table came from immunoSEQ multiplex PCR; TCRdb's copy has only in-frame clones and leaves some out. The sample yields around 150,000 clones, about four fifths seen once. Sequenced input: peripheral blood. The receptors shown here come from a man aged 60 to 75 with active or convalescent COVID-19.

The rearrangement links TRBV6-5 to TRBJ2-1, with 11 positions matching TRBD2. The CDR3 covers 14 residues. Trimming cost V 5 bases and J 6 bases; bases outside gene matches: 3. Germline values: CDR1 MNHEY, CDR2 SVGAGI. CDR3 sequence reads: CASSRLAGGNEQFF. In nucleotides, the CDR3 is TGTGCCAGCAGTCGGCTAGCGGGAGGCAATGAGCAGTTCTTC.

The chain has TRBV12-3 or TRBV12-4 and TRBJ1-1; tentative D call: TRBD1 (5 bases). The CDR3 contains 12 residues. Deletions cut 6 bases from V and 12 bases from J, with 17 bases between. CDR3 in amino acids: CASSRLGAVTFF. CDR3 DNA sequence: TGTGCCAGCAGCCGCCTTGGGGCTGTCACTTTCTTT.

The rearrangement links TRBV3-1 (or the pseudogene TRBV3-2) to TRBJ2-7; tentative D call: TRBD1 (5 bases). Per the germline V gene, CDR1 is LGHDT and CDR2 is YNNKEL (reference sequence). Trimming removed 1 base at V and 2 bases at J, with 6 bases between. The CDR3 length is 13 residues. The CDR3: CASSQGGTYEQYF. The CDR3 DNA sequence: TGTGCCAGCAGCCAAGGGGGCACCTACGAGCAGTACTTC.

This sequence joins TRBV2 and TRBJ1-1; D uncertain. The CDR3 runs 12 residues. Trimming took 4 bases from V and 5 from J, leaving 8 bases between them. Germline V lookup: CDR1 SNHLY, CDR2 FYNNEI. The CDR3 DNA sequence: TGTGCCAGCAGTGCAGATTATACTGAAGCTTTCTTT. Amino acids: CASSADYTEAFF.

V gene TRBV3-1 (or the pseudogene TRBV3-2) combines with J gene TRBJ2-7; 8 bases align to TRBD1. The CDR3 runs 13 residues. CDR1 is LGHDT and CDR2 is YNNKEL in the germline V gene (reference sequence). The ends lost 4 bases at V and 4 bases at J; junction bases unmatched: 3. This CDR3 reads CASSRQGKYEQYF. CDR3 sequence (DNA): TGTGCCAGCAGCCGACAGGGGAAGTACGAGCAGTACTTC.

This clone was observed once. The chain employs TRBV5-4 and TRBJ2-7, with D possibly being TRBD2 (5 bases). CDR1 is SGHNT and CDR2 is YYREEE in the germline V gene (reference sequence). This CDR3 comprises 14 residues. V lost 0 bases and J 6 bases, leaving 13 bases between the germline ends. The CDR3 is CASSLAPTSGEQYF. CDR3 DNA sequence: TGTGCCAGCAGCTTGGCGCCTACCAGCGGCGAGCAGTACTTC. The whole variable domain, remainder taken from reference TRBV5-4 and TRBJ2-7, is ETGVTQSPTHLIKTRGQQVTLRCSSQSGHNTVSWYQQALGQGPQFIFQYYREEENGRGNFPPRFSGLQFPNYSSELNVNALELDDSALYLCASSLAPTSGEQYFGPGTRLTVT.

The chain uses TRBV6-2 or TRBV6-3 and TRBJ2-7; the match to TRBD2 covers 11 bases. V shed 2 bases, J shed 5 bases, and the junction held 5 bases outside the gene matches. This CDR3 contains 15 residues. In germline, CDR1 is MNHEY, CDR2 SVGEGT. CDR3 sequence: CASSYVAGGGDEQYF. CDR3 DNA: TGTGCCAGCAGTTACGTAGCGGGAGGGGGCGACGAGCAGTACTTC.

V usage is TRBV5-1 and J usage is TRBJ2-2; 11 bases map to TRBD2. Per germline, CDR1 SGHRS and CDR2 YFSETQ. The J segment lost 6 bases and the V segment lost 4 bases, leaving 20 bases of the junction unmatched. The CDR3 spans 20 residues. This chain's CDR3 is CASSPTSFGLAGGYSGELFF. The DNA of the CDR3 is TGCGCCAGCAGCCCGACAAGTTTCGGGCTAGCGGGGGGTTACTCCGGGGAGCTGTTTTTT.

The chain employs TRBV7-3 and TRBJ2-5, with TRBD1 matching over 9 bases. Germline values: CDR1 SGHTA, CDR2 FQGTGA. The CDR3 runs to 13 residues. With V trimmed by 5 bases and J by 5 bases, 3 bases remained unmatched. The DNA for the CDR3 is TGTGCCAGCAGCCAAGGACAGGGGGAGACCCAGTACTTC. Encoded protein: CASSQGQGETQYF. The entire variable domain, with the rest obtained from reference TRBV7-3 and TRBJ2-5, is as follows: GAGVSQTPSNKVTEKGKYVELRCDPISGHTALYWYRQSLGQGPEFLIYFQGTGAADDSGLPNDRFFAVRPEGSVSTLKIQRTERGDSAVYLCASSQGQGETQYFGPGTRLLVL.

This clone was observed a few times. The chain couples TRBV6-1 to TRBJ1-5; possible D gene TRBD1, 6 bases. V was shortened by 2 bases and J by 1 base, with 12 bases between the two germline ends. This CDR3 has 16 residues. Germline loops: CDR1 MNHNS, CDR2 SASEGT. CDR3 sequence: CASSERTVRSNQPQHF. The CDR3 DNA reads as TGTGCCAGCAGTGAACGGACAGTACGGAGCAATCAGCCCCAGCATTTT.

Written as DNA, the CDR3 is TGCAGCGTTGGGGGGATGCCGGGACAACCAAACTCTGGAAACACCATATATTTT. As protein: CSVGGMPGQPNSGNTIYF. J is TRBJ1-3 and V is TRBV29-1; maybe TRBD1 (6 bases). Trimming pared 4 bases from V and 0 bases from J, leaving 22 bases between. Germline CDR1 reads SQVTM; CDR2 reads ANQGSEA. The CDR3 sequence is 18 residues long.

The chain joins TRBV19 to TRBJ1-4, with TRBD1 matching 7 bases. Germline V gives CDR1 LNHDA, CDR2 SQIVND (reference sequence). Trimming took 6 bases from V and 8 from J; bases not matched to a gene: 12. The CDR3 is made up of 15 amino acids. CDR3 sequence reads: CASRQGDRVGEKLFF. As DNA, the CDR3 is TGTGCCAGTAGACAGGGAGACAGGGTTGGGGAAAAACTGTTTTTT.

This rearrangement joins TRBV28 to TRBJ1-5; D gene uncertain. This CDR3 has 14 amino acids. Germline V gene lookup returns CDR1 MDHEN and CDR2 SYDVKM. V shed 3 bases and J shed 2 bases, with 8 bases lying between them. DNA of the CDR3: TGTGCCAGCAGTTTGCAGATCGGCAATCAGCCCCAGCATTTT. Translation: CASSLQIGNQPQHF.